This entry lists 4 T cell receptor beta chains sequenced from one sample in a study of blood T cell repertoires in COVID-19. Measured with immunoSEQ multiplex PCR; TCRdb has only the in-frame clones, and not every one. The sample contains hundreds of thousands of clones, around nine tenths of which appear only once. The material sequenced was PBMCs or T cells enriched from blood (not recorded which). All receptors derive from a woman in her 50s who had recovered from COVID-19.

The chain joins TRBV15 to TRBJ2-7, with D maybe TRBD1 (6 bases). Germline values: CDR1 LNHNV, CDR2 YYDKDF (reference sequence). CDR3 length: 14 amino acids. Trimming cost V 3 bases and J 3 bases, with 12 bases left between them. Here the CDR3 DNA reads TGTGCCACCAGCAGCATGGACAGCTTCTACGAGCAGTACTTC. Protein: CATSSMDSFYEQYF.

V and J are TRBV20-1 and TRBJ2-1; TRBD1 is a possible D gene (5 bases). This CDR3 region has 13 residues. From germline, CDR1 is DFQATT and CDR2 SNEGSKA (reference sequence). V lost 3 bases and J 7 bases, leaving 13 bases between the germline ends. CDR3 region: CSASQGWLNEQFF. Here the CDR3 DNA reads TGCAGTGCTAGTCAGGGTTGGTTGAATGAGCAGTTCTTC.

CDR3 loop: CASSEALLAGVYNEQFF. The CDR3 nucleotides read TGTGCCAGCAGTGAAGCGCTTCTAGCGGGAGTCTACAATGAGCAGTTCTTC. The genes are TRBV2 and TRBJ2-1; the match to TRBD2 covers 10 bases. The germline V gene encodes CDR1 SNHLY and CDR2 FYNNEI. The J segment lost 3 bases and the V segment lost 0 bases, leaving 5 bases of the junction unmatched. The CDR3 is 17 amino acids.

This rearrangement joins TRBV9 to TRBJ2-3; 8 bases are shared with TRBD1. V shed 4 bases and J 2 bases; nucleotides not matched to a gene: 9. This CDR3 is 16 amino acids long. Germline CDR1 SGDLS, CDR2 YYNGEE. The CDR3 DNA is TGTGCCAGCAGCCCCCGACAGGGGCCCCCCACAGATACGCAGTATTTT. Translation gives CASSPRQGPPTDTQYF.